One sample yielded the 14 T cell receptor beta chains listed below, sequenced in a study of T cells in localized non-small cell lung cancer. Clones were sequenced by immunoSEQ multiplex PCR, and TCRdb holds only the in-frame ones, with some missing. The sample holds about 12,000 clones, over 65% seen once. The source was peripheral blood, collected before any cancer treatment. The receptors here all came from a male donor older than 55 with stage I lung adenocarcinoma.

The chain has TRBV7-2 and TRBJ2-7; the match to TRBD1 covers 10 bases. The CDR3 totals 15 residues. J was trimmed by 1 base and V by 5 bases; bases with no gene match: 5. The germline gives CDR1 SGHTA, CDR2 FQGNSA. The CDR3 sequence is CASSGGTGVSYEQYF. CDR3 bases: TGTGCCAGCAGCGGAGGGACAGGGGTTTCCTACGAGCAGTACTTC. Complete variable domain (other parts from reference TRBV7-2 and TRBJ2-7): GAGVSQSPSNKVTEKGKDVELRCDPISGHTALYWYRQSLGQGLEFLIYFQGNSAPDKSGLPSDRFSAERTGGSVSTLTIQRTQQEDSAVYLCASSGGTGVSYEQYFGPGTRLTVT.

This CDR3 reads CASSLVVEIQFF. In nucleotides, the CDR3 is TGTGCCAGCAGCTTAGTCGTAGAAATACAGTTCTTC. J is TRBJ2-1 and V is TRBV7-2, with D uncertain. The CDR3 has 12 residues. V lost 1 base, J lost 13 bases, and 11 bases lay in between. Germline V gene lookup returns CDR1 SGHTA and CDR2 FQGNSA.

Only a few counts were recorded for this clone. This sequence joins TRBV5-1 and TRBJ2-2; 8 bases are a match to TRBD1. Trimming took 3 bases from V and 5 from J; bases not matched to a gene: 6. This CDR3 region has 15 residues. The germline V gene encodes CDR1 SGHRS and CDR2 YFSETQ. CDR3 protein: CASSWGQESTGELFF. CDR3 DNA sequence: TGCGCCAGCAGCTGGGGACAGGAATCGACCGGGGAGCTGTTTTTT.

The chain carries TRBV19 and TRBJ1-5; 7 positions match TRBD1. The germline gives CDR1 LNHDA, CDR2 SQIVND (reference sequence). With 3 bases clipped from V and 7 bases from J, the junction kept 6 bases outside the gene matches. CDR3 length: 14 residues. The CDR3 sequence is CASSIRQGVQPQHF. The CDR3 DNA sequence: TGTGCCAGTAGTATCCGACAGGGTGTCCAGCCCCAGCATTTT.

The chain couples TRBV12-5 to TRBJ2-5; 13 positions match TRBD2. Trimming took 3 bases from V and 4 from J; bases not matched to a gene: 5. There are 16 residues in the CDR3. Per germline, CDR1 LGHNT and CDR2 FRNRAP. CDR3 sequence: CASGLGLAGAVETQYF. The CDR3 DNA reads as TGTGCTAGTGGTTTAGGACTAGCGGGGGCCGTAGAGACCCAGTACTTC.

The V and J genes are TRBV5-1 and TRBJ2-7; 8 bases agree with TRBD1. Germline CDR1 and CDR2: SGHRS and YFSETQ. Germline trimming cut 0 bases from V and 2 bases from J; bases unmatched to any gene: 7. This CDR3 contains 16 residues. CDR3: CASSLGIDRGPYEQYF. The CDR3 region has the DNA TGCGCCAGCAGCTTGGGGATTGACAGGGGACCCTACGAGCAGTACTTC.

This clone appeared once. The DNA for the CDR3 is TGCAGCGTGTTACCCCTGGCAGGGAGAACTGAAGCTTTCTTT. As protein: CSVLPLAGRTEAFF. This chain uses TRBV29-1 with TRBJ1-1; possibly TRBD1 for D (5 bases). CDR1 is SQVTM, CDR2 ANQGSEA, per germline. V dropped 6 bases and J dropped 5 bases, with 19 bases sitting between them. The CDR3 is 14 residues long. The whole variable domain, remainder taken from reference TRBV29-1 and TRBJ1-1, is SAVISQKPSRDICQRGTSLTIQCQVDSQVTMMFWYRQQPGQSLTLIATANQGSEATYESGFVIDKFPISRPNLTFSTLTVSNMSPEDSSIYLCSVLPLAGRTEAFFGQGTRLTVV.

This clone occurred once. The CDR3 DNA reads as TGTGCCAGCAGTTCAACTAGCGGGAGCGTGGAGACCCAGTACTTC. This codes for CASSSTSGSVETQYF. The V gene is TRBV5-4, the J gene TRBJ2-5; TRBD2 matches 11 bases. Germline CDR1 is SGHNT and CDR2 is YYREEE (reference sequence). V lost 5 bases and J lost 5; bases outside the gene matches: 8. The CDR3 has 15 residues.

The table lists this clone with a count of one. The rearrangement uses TRBV28 and TRBJ1-2; TRBD1 aligns across 8 bases. The CDR3 runs 15 residues. V shed 2 bases and J 7 bases; nucleotides not matched to a gene: 9. The germline CDR1 and CDR2 sequences are MDHEN and SYDVKM. In DNA, the CDR3 is TGTGCCAGCAGTTTACAGGGGGCCCCGGGGTTTGGCTACACCTTC. The encoded protein is CASSLQGAPGFGYTF.

The chain uses TRBV19 and TRBJ2-3, with a tentative D call TRBD2 (7 bases). Trimming took off 6 bases at V and 5 bases at J, with 9 bases between the two ends. CDR3 size: 12 residues. Germline V gene sequence: CDR1 LNHDA, CDR2 SQIVND (reference sequence). In DNA form, the CDR3 reads TGTGCCAGTAGAGGGGGGGGAGATACGCAGTATTTT. Protein sequence: CASRGGGDTQYF.

This clone was seen a handful of times. DNA of the CDR3: TGTGCCAGCAGACCACCGGGAATCCGCGAGCAGTACTTC. Protein: CASRPPGIREQYF. This sequence joins TRBV6-1 and TRBJ2-7; a weak D match, TRBD2 (5 bases). CDR3 size: 13 residues. Germline CDR1 MNHNS, CDR2 SASEGT. Trimming took 6 bases from V and 6 from J, leaving 15 bases between them.

This chain connects TRBV19 to TRBJ1-6, with D hard to call. The CDR3 runs to 13 residues. Germline CDR1 is LNHDA and CDR2 is SQIVND (reference sequence). Trimming shortened V by 2 bases and J by 6 bases, and 5 bases separated the two germline ends. DNA for the CDR3: TGTGCCAGTAGTATATGGGGTAATTCACCCCTCCACTTT. Its protein is CASSIWGNSPLHF.

This chain links TRBV6-5 with TRBJ2-7, with 10 bases aligning to TRBD2. V trimming: 9 bases; J trimming: 7 bases; junction bases outside the gene matches: 12. The CDR3 contains 14 residues. Germline CDR1 reads MNHEY; CDR2 reads SVGAGI. The CDR3 DNA follows: TGTGCCAGTTCTAGCGGGGGCCTTGGGGGGGAGCAGTACTTC. Its protein is CASSSGGLGGEQYF.

The table lists this clone with a few counts. This rearrangement joins TRBV2 to TRBJ2-5, with no clear D. This CDR3 is 13 amino acids long. The V and J ends lost 8 bases and 0 bases respectively, with 10 bases between them. CDR1 is SNHLY and CDR2 is FYNNEI in the germline V gene. Written as DNA, the CDR3 is TGTGCCAGCCAACAAGAGTACCAAGAGACCCAGTACTTC. Its protein product is CASQQEYQETQYF.